These T cell receptor beta chains were read from a single sample in a study of molecular identifiers for immune sequencing clone quantification. MiXCR, run by TCRdb on the PCR reads, gives a single entry per CDR3 protein. The sample consists of roughly 320,000 distinct CDR3 sequences, about a fifth of them appearing once. The source material was naive CD8+ T cells from blood, with Jurkat cell RNA spiked in. Every receptor here comes from a human donor in good health. Some libraries in this study had Jurkat cell RNA spiked in. The CDR3 runs from the conserved cysteine through the conserved F or W.

>TRBJ1-2|TRBV11-2
CASSYLLAGVFYGYTF
>TRBJ1-5|TRBV27
CASKGLRQPQRF
>TRBJ2-1|TRBV11-2
CASSLGRTSGNEQFF
>TRBJ1-1|TRBV29-1
CSVRGREGLNTEAFF
>TRBJ1-4|TRBV7-9
CASSPGQIATNEKLFF
>TRBJ1-2|TRBV29-1
CSVGSGTDYGYTF
>TRBJ1-1|TRBV10-3
CAIRERENEAFF
>TRBJ2-2|TRBV3-1
CASSQESDRKSANTGELFF
>TRBJ2-7|TRBV2
CASSELPLSGQYF
>TRBJ1-1|TRBV4-3
CASSRDVANTEAFF
>TRBJ2-7|TRBV7-2
CASSLWPSGTYEQYF
>TRBJ1-1|TRBV29-1
CSALGQGANTEAFF
>TRBJ2-3|TRBV6-5
CASSNNPRDSSTDTQYF
>TRBJ1-1|TRBV19
CASSIVIDWNTEAFF
>TRBJ2-7|TRBV9
CASSARDGGYEQYF
>TRBJ1-4|TRBV20-1
CSARRGADEKLFF
>TRBJ2-6|TRBV7-9
CASSLAHSPGGSGANVLTF
>TRBJ2-2|TRBV6-5
CASSYSTGELFF
>TRBJ2-1|TRBV24-1
CATSDYHEQLF
>TRBJ2-3|TRBV9
CASSVEASGYTDTQYF
>TRBJ1-1|TRBV5-1
CASSLGQGAPEAFF
>TRBJ2-1|TRBV4-1
CASSQEAGAVNEQFF
>TRBJ1-6|TRBV6-6
CASSYVQGENSPLHF
>TRBJ1-2|TRBV7-9
CASSLGTGPHTF
>TRBJ2-3|TRBV11-3
CASSPRRGGGTDTQYF
>TRBJ2-7|TRBV11-2
CASSLVAAGYEQYF
>TRBJ2-3|TRBV7-8
CASRSGTSGPDTQYF
>TRBJ1-1|TRBV27
CASSPRDREGRVNTEAFF
>TRBJ1-1|TRBV29-1
CSTQGDVTEAFF